This record covers a single T cell receptor beta chain. Its antigen is as yet unknown. The read terminates 3 residues ahead of where the CDR3 ends, so the germline J gene completes it. These data are taken from a study of T cells in women clearing cervical HPV infection. Study in general: Case blood was drawn when the lesion was first found; control blood after infection became undetectable.

The study's findings and limits: TRBV6-7 relative abundance averaged approximately 0.11% in cases and less than 0.2% in controls.

The V end lost 1 base, the J end lost 3 bases, and 8 bases lay between the germline ends. Per germline, CDR1 SGHTA and CDR2 FQGNSA. This CDR3 contains 14 residues. Only in-frame clones appear in the TCRdb table, and some are missing; sequencing was by immunoSEQ multiplex PCR. The ten most abundant clones cover 7.6% of a sample with roughly 14,000 clones. The sample comprised blood buffy coat. The receptor was isolated from a woman aged 18 to 75 with a cervical HPV16 infection that either progressed to CIN3+ or cleared (not recorded which). J is TRBJ2-3 and V is TRBV7-2; TRBD1 might be the D (5 bases). The CDR3 is CASSLGGQTDTQYF. The CDR3 bases that were read are TGTGCCAGCAGCTTAGGGGGCCAAACAGATACG.